Listed below are T cell receptor beta chains from one sample, sequenced in a study of human T cells and chemical hapten exposure. TCRdb re-called the RACE reads with MiXCR, one entry per CDR3 protein. The sample carries 99,000 or so distinct CDR3 sequences, less than 45% recorded once. Sequencing used whole blood, obtained in connection with sensitization to the hapten diphenylcyclopropenone (DPC). The receptors here all came from a man aged 35-49 years with alopecia areata. Some clones in this sample may be carry-over from other donors' samples. Each CDR3 is given without its conserved first and last residue. A D gene is named only where the DNA matches it firmly.

v_gene,j_gene,d_gene,CDR3aa
TRBV24-1,TRBJ2-1,TRBD2,ATSVSRTSRLNEQF
TRBV28,TRBJ2-5,TRBD1,ASSPGQGFLVTQY
TRBV10-3,TRBJ2-5,TRBD1,AISESKTGAQETQY
TRBV29-1,TRBJ1-6,TRBD1,SIRTGTNSPLH
TRBV20-1,TRBJ2-3,.,SADPIGPRGGDTQY
TRBV9,TRBJ2-1,.,ASSVAGSYNEQF
TRBV5-1,TRBJ2-1,TRBD2,ASRGGLTYNEQF
TRBV12-3/TRBV12-4,TRBJ2-3,TRBD2,ASSLNLIREGRTDTQY
TRBV23-1,TRBJ2-1,.,ASTPRRACPTNYEQF
TRBV24-1,TRBJ2-1,TRBD2,ATSDLRSGSSSYNEQF
TRBV24-1,TRBJ2-1,TRBD1,ATSDQTGGWYNEQF
TRBV12-3/TRBV12-4,TRBJ2-2,.,ASRDSRGFNTGELF
TRBV20-1,TRBJ1-1,.,SAVGEDTEAF
TRBV7-3,TRBJ2-1,.,ASSLLYDHWDISHNEQF
TRBV28,TRBJ2-3,.,ASMDTSTDTQY
TRBV27,TRBJ1-5,TRBD1,ASSAGTGGNQPQH
TRBV4-2,TRBJ2-1,TRBD2,ASSPQVAGVNEQF
TRBV3-1,TRBJ2-7,.,ASSPMVASGAYEQY
TRBV7-2,TRBJ2-7,.,ASSLTRVEQY
TRBV6-5,TRBJ2-2,.,ASSYDLGELF
TRBV5-4,TRBJ2-7,TRBD1,ASSLQGAYEQY
TRBV9,TRBJ1-5,.,ASSGVTGQPQH
TRBV3-1,TRBJ2-5,TRBD2,ASSPLAGEVETQY
TRBV6-5,TRBJ2-5,.,ASRFLDKETQY
TRBV7-9,TRBJ2-1,.,ASSLALDYEQF
TRBV5-4,TRBJ1-5,.,ASSQGGGNQPQH
TRBV14,TRBJ2-5,.,ASSQVAGLLETQY
TRBV9,TRBJ2-1,TRBD1,ASSIGQGGNEQF
TRBV6-5,TRBJ2-7,.,ASKKEPPYEQY
TRBV24-1,TRBJ2-3,TRBD2,ATSDRGLPDTQY
TRBV12-3/TRBV12-4,TRBJ2-3,TRBD2,ASSTTSGSRDTQY
TRBV29-1,TRBJ1-2,.,SVEGGFSWDYGYT
TRBV24-1,TRBJ2-3,.,ATSDPGLSRDSTDTQY
TRBV20-1,TRBJ1-2,TRBD1,SARVRTGEERDGYT
TRBV28,TRBJ2-3,TRBD2,ASSLPLLSASGSTDTQY
TRBV4-2,TRBJ2-3,.,ASSQDVKGGTQY
TRBV29-1,TRBJ2-1,.,SVDSPGEQF
TRBV7-3,TRBJ2-1,TRBD2,ASSLGTSGTWCSNEQF
TRBV11-2,TRBJ2-6,.,ASSSSSGANVLT
TRBV20-1,TRBJ2-3,TRBD1,SAVQGIFGTDTQY
TRBV27,TRBJ1-1,.,ASKRNTEAF
TRBV5-1,TRBJ2-1,TRBD2,ASSFTGTTSNEQF
TRBV20-1,TRBJ1-5,.,SATQGVDQPQH
TRBV19,TRBJ2-3,.,ASRPGLSLTDTQY
TRBV27,TRBJ2-1,TRBD1,ASSSPRQGSDEQF
TRBV5-1,TRBJ2-3,TRBD2,ASSLDPSGVTDTQY
TRBV28,TRBJ2-3,.,ASSSPGVWTTSTDTQY
TRBV5-1,TRBJ2-5,.,ASSLNRLGSETQY
TRBV6-6,TRBJ2-1,.,ASSTWERDEQF
TRBV18,TRBJ1-5,.,ASSPAGDNQPQH
TRBV20-1,TRBJ2-3,TRBD2,SGLGLAMQY
TRBV15,TRBJ1-5,.,ATSGRENQPQH
TRBV5-1,TRBJ2-3,TRBD2,ASSIGTSGSGNTQY
TRBV20-1,TRBJ2-3,.,SARRTDTQY